A single sample gave rise to the 4 T cell receptor beta chains below, sequenced in a study of cytomegalovirus exposure and HLA in healthy donors. Primers: 60 Vbeta forward and 13 Jbeta reverse. Generated by immunoSEQ multiplex PCR, the TCRdb table keeps only in-frame clones and is missing some. Of under 200,000 clones detected, approximately 67% appear once; the ten largest clones hold just under 4.5%. The source material was PBMCs. All receptors derive from a woman under 30 in good health and CMV-seropositive.

This rearrangement joins TRBV12-5 to TRBJ2-1; 12 bases are a match to TRBD2. The junction had 3 bases not matched to a gene; V was cut back by 6 bases and J by 6 bases. Germline V gene lookup returns CDR1 LGHNT and CDR2 FRNRAP. CDR3 size: 14 residues. CDR3 loop: CASGRLAGVNEQFF. DNA for the CDR3: TGTGCTAGTGGCCGACTAGCGGGAGTCAATGAGCAGTTCTTC.

This clone was detected only a few times. The rearrangement links TRBV11-2 to TRBJ1-4; D not certain. Germline V lookup: CDR1 SGHAT, CDR2 FQNNGV. This CDR3 is 15 amino acids long. V was trimmed by 2 bases and J by 3 bases, leaving 10 bases between them. The chain's CDR3 is CASSLSPRANEKLFF. The CDR3 nucleotides are TGTGCCAGCAGCTTATCGCCACGGGCTAATGAAAAACTGTTTTTT.

The V and J genes are TRBV6-4 and TRBJ2-5, with 8 nucleotides matching TRBD2. The ends lost 11 bases at V and 2 bases at J; junction bases unmatched: 22. The CDR3 spans 18 residues. The V gene's germline CDR1 is MRHNA and CDR2 SNTAGT. This CDR3 is CAPRRRGGGPSLQETQYF. In DNA form, the CDR3 reads TGTGCCCCCAGACGGAGGGGCGGGGGGCCTTCCTTACAAGAGACCCAGTACTTC.

This clone has only a few counts. The V call is TRBV6-1, the J call TRBJ2-7; weak D call: TRBD2 (7 bases). Germline CDR1 and CDR2: MNHNS and SASEGT. The CDR3 loop spans 12 amino acids. V was trimmed by 5 bases and J by 5 bases, leaving 10 bases between them. In DNA form, the CDR3 reads TGTGCCAGCAGTCGGGGGGCCGACGAGCAGTACTTC. As protein: CASSRGADEQYF.